The clone carrying this T cell receptor (beta chain) was observed at least ten times. Unmatched junction bases numbered 9, after V lost 0 bases and J lost 4 bases. The CDR3 spans 17 residues. Germline V lookup: CDR1 LGHNA, CDR2 YSLEER. The library targeted TCRbeta and was prepared with unique molecular identifiers. From the PCR reads, TCRdb called clonotypes with MiXCR, one entry per CDR3 protein. The table includes about 300,000 distinct CDR3 sequences, around a tenth detected once. The sample belongs to a study of T-cell reconstitution after alpha-beta-depleted transplantation in children. The sequence derives from a boy younger than two with acute myeloid leukemia, due to receive a stem cell transplant. The chain links TRBV4-3 to TRBJ2-1; 7 bases line up with TRBD2. The material was PBMCs, obtained before TCRalphabeta/CD19-depleted stem cell transplant. In DNA, the CDR3 is TGCGCCAGCAGCCAAGAGGAGGCGGGAGACCCATACAATGAGCAGTTCTTC. Translation gives CASSQEEAGDPYNEQFF.